The rows below give T cell receptor beta chains drawn from one sample of a study of T cell responses to AZD1222 COVID-19 vaccine. Profiling relied on immunoSEQ multiplex PCR, and the TCRdb table lists in-frame clones only, not all of them. The table has 120,000 to 150,000 clones, about 82% seen once. The source material was peripheral blood, sampled 28 days after the second AZD1222 dose. These receptors originate from an adult who received the AZD1222 COVID-19 vaccine. Both conserved end residues are part of each CDR3. Fields, in order: clone size, J gene, V gene, D gene, CDR3 protein, CDR3 DNA. D genes are given only for firm matches. Size tells how often a clone was seen (once, few, many) or the class of an expanded clone, and some rows leave it out.

few	TRBJ2-7	TRBV16	TRBD2	CASSKGGLAVPYEQYF	TGTGCCAGCTCGAAAGGGGGACTAGCGGTTCCCTACGAGCAGTACTTC
NA	TRBJ2-3	TRBV28	NA	CASSLEAGGGWYTQYF	TGTGCCAGCAGTTTAGAGGCTGGGGGGGGCTGGTATACGCAGTATTTT
NA	TRBJ2-2	TRBV11-2	NA	CASSLGVGPGELFF	TGTGCCAGCAGCTTAGGGGTGGGCCCCGGGGAGCTGTTTTTT
NA	TRBJ1-6	TRBV24-1	TRBD1	CATSDAPRQGGNSPLHF	TGTGCCACCAGTGATGCCCCCCGACAGGGGGGAAATTCACCCCTCCACTTT
once	TRBJ1-1	TRBV30	NA	CASPGLGVMNTEAFF	TGTGCCTCCCCGGGTTTAGGCGTTATGAACACTGAAGCTTTCTTT
NA	TRBJ2-3	TRBV5-1	NA	CASSLAGQVGDTQYF	TGCGCCAGCAGCTTAGCGGGTCAAGTAGGAGATACGCAGTATTTT
NA	TRBJ1-1	TRBV19	NA	CASSMTGWTEAFF	TGTGCCAGTAGCATGACAGGCTGGACTGAAGCTTTCTTT
NA	TRBJ1-1	TRBV6-7	NA	CASSSGSTEAFF	TGTGCCAGCAGTTCAGGGTCCACTGAAGCTTTCTTT
NA	TRBJ1-1	TRBV7-9	TRBD1	CASSLSGQGYTEAFF	TGTGCCAGCAGCTTATCGGGACAGGGGTACACTGAAGCTTTCTTT
NA	TRBJ2-2	TRBV2	NA	CASSVARNGELFF	TGTGCCAGCAGTGTGGCAAGAAACGGGGAGCTGTTTTTT
NA	TRBJ1-1	TRBV5-4	NA	CASSLAMVSEAFF	TGTGCCAGCAGCTTGGCCATGGTTTCTGAAGCTTTCTTT
NA	TRBJ1-4	TRBV5-1	TRBD1	CASSEGQYATNEKLFF	TGCGCCAGCAGTGAGGGACAGTACGCAACTAATGAAAAACTGTTTTTT
NA	TRBJ1-6	TRBV19	TRBD1	CASKPGDRAAVTLHF	TGTGCCAGTAAGCCCGGGGACAGGGCCGCCGTCACCCTCCACTTT
NA	TRBJ2-7	TRBV6-5	NA	CASSYGPRGAAYEQYF	TGTGCCAGCAGTTACGGGCCGAGGGGGGCGGCCTACGAGCAGTACTTC
once	TRBJ1-1	TRBV4-1	NA	CASSQNYGWSEAFF	TGCGCCAGCAGCCAAAACTACGGGTGGAGTGAAGCTTTCTTT
NA	TRBJ1-5	TRBV28	NA	CASSPGSPSNQPQHF	TGTGCCAGCAGTCCCGGGAGCCCTAGCAATCAGCCCCAGCATTTT
once	TRBJ1-1	TRBV11-3	NA	CASSLDRGTTEAFF	TGTGCCAGCAGCTTAGATCGGGGGACGACTGAAGCTTTCTTT
NA	TRBJ2-1	TRBV27	TRBD2	CASSLTGLAYNEQFF	TGTGCCAGCAGTTTAACGGGACTAGCTTACAATGAGCAGTTCTTC
NA	TRBJ2-1	TRBV7-9	NA	CASSYVHNEQFF	TGTGCCAGCAGCTACGTACACAATGAGCAGTTCTTC
NA	TRBJ1-1	TRBV5-5	NA	CASSPRDTPTVQEAFF	TGTGCCAGCAGTCCCCGGGACACCCCAACCGTGCAGGAAGCTTTCTTT
NA	TRBJ2-7	TRBV21-1	NA	CASSKLADLYEQYF	TGTGCCAGCAGCAAACTCGCGGATCTCTACGAGCAGTACTTC
NA	TRBJ1-2	TRBV9	TRBD1	CASSVVRQGAVKGYTF	TGTGCCAGCAGCGTAGTTAGGCAGGGGGCGGTGAAGGGCTACACCTTC
NA	TRBJ1-3	TRBV12-3/TRBV12-4	NA	CASDRSSGNTIYF	TGTGCCAGCGACCGGAGCTCTGGAAACACCATATATTTT
NA	TRBJ1-5	TRBV11-2	NA	CASSTGLWQPQHF	TGTGCCAGCAGCACAGGGTTGTGGCAGCCCCAGCATTTT
NA	TRBJ2-7	TRBV7-2	NA	CASSGAGRNGDYEQYF	TGTGCCAGCAGCGGGGCCGGACGGAATGGGGACTACGAGCAGTACTTC
NA	TRBJ2-3	TRBV3-1/TRBV3-2	NA	CASSQTQGTQYF	TGTGCCAGCAGCCAGACTCAAGGTACGCAGTATTTT
NA	TRBJ2-7	TRBV3-1/TRBV3-2	NA	CASSQTTTEQYF	TGTGCCAGCAGCCAAACCACTACGGAGCAGTACTTC
few	TRBJ1-1	TRBV7-2	NA	CASTQLSGARTEAFF	TGTGCCAGCACCCAGCTCAGCGGGGCGCGTACTGAAGCTTTCTTT
NA	TRBJ1-1	TRBV6-5	NA	CASSYSSGLNTEAFF	TGTGCCAGCAGTTACTCGTCCGGACTGAACACTGAAGCTTTCTTT
once	TRBJ1-1	TRBV18	NA	CASSPDQGGEAFF	TGTGCCAGCTCACCAGATCAGGGAGGTGAAGCTTTCTTT
NA	TRBJ2-7	TRBV29-1	NA	CSVAPGDEQYF	TGCAGCGTGGCCCCAGGGGACGAGCAGTACTTC
NA	TRBJ1-4	TRBV19	NA	CASHALLRGEKLFF	TGTGCCAGCCACGCCTTATTGAGGGGGGAAAAACTGTTTTTT
NA	TRBJ2-1	TRBV12-3/TRBV12-4	NA	CASSFTPLEQFF	TGTGCCAGCAGTTTTACCCCGTTGGAGCAGTTCTTC
NA	TRBJ2-2	TRBV5-6	NA	CASSPGPSTGELFF	TGTGCCAGCAGCCCGGGTCCGAGCACCGGGGAGCTGTTTTTT
few	TRBJ2-5	TRBV7-9	TRBD2	CASSFSGTPQETQYF	TGTGCCAGCAGCTTTAGCGGGACACCGCAAGAGACCCAGTACTTC
once	TRBJ1-6	TRBV18	NA	CASSSLGDPLHF	TGTGCCAGCTCATCCCTCGGGGATCCCCTCCACTTT
NA	TRBJ2-3	TRBV14	TRBD1	CASSDRGFGGTQYF	TGTGCCAGCAGCGACAGGGGATTTGGGGGTACGCAGTATTTT
NA	TRBJ1-1	TRBV14	TRBD1	CASSQVTGGRTEAFF	TGTGCCAGCAGCCAAGTGACAGGGGGCAGGACTGAAGCTTTCTTT
NA	TRBJ1-5	TRBV5-6	NA	CASSFKGHNQPQHF	TGTGCCAGCAGCTTCAAGGGGCACAATCAGCCCCAGCATTTT
NA	TRBJ1-2	TRBV28	NA	CASTLPNLGGYTF	TGTGCCAGCACCCTACCCAACCTTGGTGGCTACACCTTC
once	TRBJ1-6	TRBV12-3/TRBV12-4	NA	CASSFNLGSPLHF	TGTGCCAGCAGTTTCAACTTAGGTTCACCCCTCCACTTT
NA	TRBJ1-2	TRBV30	NA	CAWRAREGYTF	TGTGCCTGGAGGGCGCGGGAGGGCTACACCTTC
NA	TRBJ1-1	TRBV12-3/TRBV12-4	NA	CASSTRGGTEAFF	TGTGCCAGCAGCACCCGGGGAGGCACTGAAGCTTTCTTT
NA	TRBJ1-1	TRBV5-1	NA	CASSPKAGVPTEAFF	TGCGCCAGCAGCCCCAAGGCCGGGGTTCCCACTGAAGCTTTCTTT
few	TRBJ1-2	TRBV5-1	TRBD1	CASSFTGASYGYTF	TGCGCCAGCAGCTTCACAGGGGCCAGCTATGGCTACACCTTC
NA	TRBJ2-3	TRBV18	NA	CASSPIADTQYF	TGTGCCAGCTCACCCATTGCAGATACGCAGTATTTT
NA	TRBJ2-7	TRBV27	TRBD2	CASSSTPGLAPQFIYEQYF	TGTGCCAGCAGTTCGACCCCGGGACTAGCCCCCCAATTTATCTACGAGCAGTACTTC
NA	TRBJ1-1	TRBV10-3	NA	CAISEAGATNAEAFF	TGTGCCATCAGTGAAGCAGGGGCAACGAACGCTGAAGCTTTCTTT
NA	TRBJ1-1	TRBV18	TRBD1	CASSPPYDRETEAFF	TGTGCCAGCTCACCACCTTACGACAGGGAGACTGAAGCTTTCTTT
NA	TRBJ2-6	TRBV18	TRBD1	CASSWGQGDTGANVLTF	TGTGCCAGCTCCTGGGGACAGGGTGACACTGGGGCCAACGTCCTGACTTTC
NA	TRBJ1-2	TRBV30	TRBD1	CAGKGQGLGYTF	TGTGCCGGCAAGGGACAGGGGTTAGGCTACACCTTC
NA	TRBJ2-2	TRBV4-2	NA	CASSPLTAAGGELFF	TGTGCCAGCAGCCCTCTCACGGCGGCGGGCGGGGAGCTGTTTTTT
NA	TRBJ1-5	TRBV6-6	TRBD1	CAIRTGDQPQHF	TGTGCCATCCGGACAGGCGATCAGCCCCAGCATTTT
few	TRBJ1-3	TRBV6-5	NA	CASASSGNTIYF	TGTGCCAGCGCCAGCTCTGGAAACACCATATATTTT
NA	TRBJ1-6	TRBV2	TRBD1	CASRPQGQGNSPLHF	TGTGCCAGCAGACCTCAGGGACAGGGCAATTCACCCCTCCACTTT
NA	TRBJ1-1	TRBV5-1	NA	CASSLDWGASTEAFF	TGCGCCAGCAGCTTGGATTGGGGGGCGAGTACTGAAGCTTTCTTT
NA	TRBJ1-1	TRBV28	NA	CASSTLWEGNTEAFF	TGTGCCAGCAGTACCTTGTGGGAGGGGAACACTGAAGCTTTCTTT
NA	TRBJ1-4	TRBV7-9	NA	CASSIDGAGTNEKLFF	TGTGCCAGCAGCATAGACGGGGCGGGGACTAATGAAAAACTGTTTTTT
NA	TRBJ1-3	TRBV4-1	NA	CASIQSPDSGNTIYF	TGCGCCAGCATACAGAGTCCCGACTCTGGAAACACCATATATTTT
few	TRBJ1-1	TRBV7-9	NA	CASSFHTEAFF	TGTGCCAGCAGCTTTCACACTGAAGCTTTCTTT